This record concerns one TCR beta chain sequence. The PCR employed 60 Vbeta primers together with 13 Jbeta primers. Sequencing was performed with immunoSEQ multiplex PCR; in TCRdb, only in-frame clones are kept and a portion is missing. The profile shows about 150,000 clones, 63% of them singletons. The length of the CDR3 is 16 residues. Germline V gene lookup returns CDR1 SGHRS and CDR2 YFSETQ. V lost 2 bases and J lost 1; bases outside the gene matches: 2. The data belong to a study of cytomegalovirus exposure and HLA in healthy donors. The receptor was isolated from a woman aged 55-69 years in good health and CMV-seropositive. Source material: PBMCs. The genes are TRBV5-1 and TRBJ2-2, with 10 nucleotides matching TRBD2. CDR3: CASSFLAGGNTGELFF. In DNA, the CDR3 is TGCGCCAGCAGCTTCTTAGCGGGAGGGAACACCGGGGAGCTGTTTTTT.